The 30 T cell receptor beta chains presented below share a single source sample, sequenced in a study of blood T cells in healthy people across ages. Next came a second PCR, run for about 7 to 11 cycles, which used a sample-barcoded 5' primer along with a J-beta primer mix. TCRdb reanalysed the 5' RACE reads using MiXCR and keeps one entry per CDR3 protein. This sample has under 1,100,000 distinct CDR3 sequences, with approximately 25% found just once. These same records also appear under a second study, on T cells of mothers and their children.

Sequencing was carried out using blood. These receptors all stem from a girl aged 2 to 9 in good health.

The V and J genes are TRBV19 and TRBJ2-7; perhaps TRBD1 as D (6 bases). Germline V lookup: CDR1 LNHDA, CDR2 SQIVND (reference sequence). This CDR3 has 12 amino acids. V gave up 4 bases and J gave up 7 bases, with 11 bases separating them. The CDR3 region is CASSTPGEEQYF. CDR3 coding DNA: TGTGCCAGTAGTACCCCAGGGGAAGAGCAGTACTTC.

This clonotype has just a few counts. Compared with germline, one end of the junction differs, possibly owing to a read error. The genes are TRBV20-1 and TRBJ2-1; D unresolved. The CDR3 loop spans 15 amino acids. The V gene's germline CDR1 is DFQATT and CDR2 SNEGSKA (reference sequence). The CDR3 coding sequence is TGCAGTGCTAGAGATCTCTTGGACGTAACCTACGAGCAGTGCTTC. This translates into CSARDLLDVTYEQCF.

V usage is TRBV29-1 and J usage is TRBJ2-7; 11 bases are shared with TRBD2. The CDR3 extends over 14 amino acids. V dropped 5 bases and J dropped 4; count of bases not matched to a gene: 7. Per the germline V gene, CDR1 is SQVTM and CDR2 is ANQGSEA. CDR3 sequence reads: CSVLIGTSGYEQYF. The CDR3 nucleotides are TGCAGCGTTCTTATCGGGACTAGCGGATACGAGCAGTACTTC.

The V call is TRBV7-9, the J call TRBJ2-1; 11 bases map to TRBD1. V trimming: 2 bases; J trimming: 6 bases; junction bases outside the gene matches: 6. CDR1 is SEHNR, CDR2 FQNEAQ, per germline (reference sequence). This CDR3 is 16 amino acids long. The CDR3 loop reads CASSLIMGQGGNEQFF. CDR3 sequence (DNA): TGTGCCAGCAGCTTAATAATGGGACAGGGGGGCAATGAGCAGTTCTTC. The full variable domain, rest sourced from reference TRBV7-9 and TRBJ2-1, is DTGVSQNPRHKITKRGQNVTFRCDPISEHNRLYWYRQTLGQGPEFLTYFQNEAQLEKSRLLSDRFSAERPKGSFSTLEIQRTEQGDSAMYLCASSLIMGQGGNEQFFGPGTRLTVL.

In this sample, this clonotype turned up a few times. The CDR3 DNA sequence: TGTGCCAGCAGCCGCCCCCCTAGCGGGAGATTCACAGATACGCAGTATTTT. This translates into CASSRPPSGRFTDTQYF. The chain carries TRBV7-9 and TRBJ2-3; 10 nucleotides align to TRBD2. The CDR3 runs to 17 residues. CDR1 and CDR2 from the germline V gene are SEHNR and FQNEAQ (reference sequence). V trimming: 5 bases; J trimming: 2 bases; junction bases outside the gene matches: 10.

This clonotype was counted only a few times. The chain recombines TRBV7-6 with TRBJ1-2; 8 nucleotides align to TRBD1. This CDR3 is built from 13 residues. With 5 bases clipped from V and 7 bases from J, the junction kept 6 bases outside the gene matches. Germline V gene sequence: CDR1 SGHVS, CDR2 FNYEAQ. The CDR3 nucleotides are TGTGCCAGCAGCCCGTGGACAGGGTCTGGCTACACCTTC. Amino acids: CASSPWTGSGYTF.

This clonotype has more than one count but fewer than ten. This CDR3 is CASSIGSGSLLTDTQYF. As DNA, the CDR3 is TGTGCCAGTAGTATTGGAAGCGGGAGTCTGTTGACAGATACGCAGTATTTT. The chain recombines TRBV19 with TRBJ2-3; 8 nucleotides agree with TRBD2. The germline CDR1 and CDR2 sequences are LNHDA and SQIVND (reference sequence). This CDR3 is built from 17 residues. Losses at the gene ends were 3 bases for V and 3 bases for J; bases not matched to a gene: 11.

There are a few counts of this clonotype. The V and J genes are TRBV6-2 or TRBV6-3 and TRBJ2-2, with D unresolved. The CDR3 consists of 15 residues. Germline V lookup: CDR1 MNHEY, CDR2 SVGEGT. V lost 7 bases and J 1 base, leaving 13 bases between the germline ends. In DNA form, the CDR3 reads TGTGCCAGCACCGTACAAGGGAAGAACACCGGGGAGCTGTTTTTT. Its protein product is CASTVQGKNTGELFF.

Regarding this clonotype: The junction departs from the called germline gene at one end, perhaps through a read error. This chain joins TRBV7-9 and TRBJ2-4; no definite D call. The CDR3 is 14 amino acids. Germline V gene data show CDR1 as SEHNR and CDR2 as FQNEAQ (reference sequence). In nucleotides, the CDR3 is TGTGCCGGCAGCCAACAGTTAGCCAAAAACATTCAGTACTTC. Translation gives CAGSQQLAKNIQYF.

For the CDR3, the DNA is TGTGCCAGCAGCCCAAACCCGGGCACTAGCAATCAGCCCCAGCATTTT. Translated: CASSPNPGTSNQPQHF. The rearrangement uses TRBV5-5 and TRBJ1-5; no firm D call. The CDR3 is 16 amino acids. V was trimmed by 4 bases and J by 0 bases, leaving 14 bases between them. Germline assignment: CDR1 SGHKS and CDR2 YYEKEE (reference sequence).

V gene TRBV11-1 combines with J gene TRBJ1-6, with TRBD1 identical over 8 bases. V dropped 5 bases and J dropped 7; count of bases not matched to a gene: 7. The germline CDR1 and CDR2 sequences are SGHAT and FQDESV (reference sequence). CDR3 length: 15 residues. CDR3 DNA sequence: TGTGCCAGCAGCCCCCCGACAGGGGTGAATTCACCCCTCCACTTT. As protein: CASSPPTGVNSPLHF.

V gene TRBV28 combines with J gene TRBJ1-4; possible D gene TRBD1, 5 bases. The CDR3 contains 15 residues. Trimming cost V 6 bases and J 1 base, with 12 bases left between them. Germline V gene sequence: CDR1 MDHEN, CDR2 SYDVKM. The CDR3 bases are TGTGCCAGCAGACTCAACAGGCGAACTAATGAAAAACTGTTTTTT. Translation: CASRLNRRTNEKLFF. The full variable domain, rest sourced from reference TRBV28 and TRBJ1-4, is DVKVTQSSRYLVKRTGEKVFLECVQDMDHENMFWYRQDPGLGLRLIYFSYDVKMKEKGDIPEGYSVSREKKERFSLILESASTNQTSMYLCASRLNRRTNEKLFFGSGTQLSVL.

This chain links TRBV20-1 with TRBJ2-7; 8 nucleotides align to TRBD2. The CDR3 extends over 15 amino acids. Germline CDR1 is DFQATT and CDR2 is SNEGSKA (reference sequence). V lost 3 bases, J lost 3 bases, and 10 bases stayed unmatched. This chain's CDR3 is CSASPFGSGDYEQYF. The DNA of the CDR3 is TGCAGTGCTAGCCCCTTCGGTAGCGGGGACTACGAGCAGTACTTC.

V and J are TRBV20-1 and TRBJ2-3; 12 bases fit TRBD2. This CDR3 has 16 residues. CDR1 is DFQATT, CDR2 SNEGSKA, per germline (reference sequence). Losses at the gene ends were 2 bases for V and 2 bases for J; bases not matched to a gene: 5. The CDR3 DNA is TGCAGTGCTAGATCCCTAGCGGGGGGGAACACAGATACGCAGTATTTT. Protein product: CSARSLAGGNTDTQYF.

The chain joins TRBV7-2 to TRBJ1-1; tentative D call: TRBD1 (5 bases). Germline lookup yields CDR1 SGHTA and CDR2 FQGNSA. V lost 1 base and J 8 bases, leaving 14 bases between the germline ends. The CDR3 is 14 residues long. This chain's CDR3 is CASSLVVRGWEAFF. CDR3 coding DNA: TGTGCCAGCAGCTTAGTGGTGAGGGGATGGGAAGCTTTCTTT.

This clonotype came up a few times. For the CDR3, the DNA is TGTGCCAGCAGCTTCTATTTTAAGGACAGGGTACCCTTGAACTATGGCTACACCTTC. The encoded protein is CASSFYFKDRVPLNYGYTF. The V gene is TRBV7-9, the J gene TRBJ1-2; 8 bases are a match to TRBD1. Per the germline V gene, CDR1 is SEHNR and CDR2 is FQNEAQ (reference sequence). With V trimmed by 3 bases and J by 2 bases, 17 bases remained unmatched. The CDR3 contains 19 residues.

This clonotype turned up a few times. V and J are TRBV29-1 and TRBJ2-5; 7 bases fit TRBD2. The J call may be mistaken, given a closer DNA end match to TRBJ2-7. CDR1 is SQVTM and CDR2 is ANQGSEA in the germline V gene. This CDR3 region has 14 residues. The CDR3 is CSVALAGDSYEQYF. The CDR3, as DNA: TGCAGCGTTGCTCTGGCGGGAGACTCGTACGAGCAGTACTTC.

Of note for this clonotype: A single base separates this from a much larger clone, so it may be a read error. This chain uses TRBV9 with TRBJ1-5; tentatively, D is TRBD1 (5 bases). CDR3 length: 15 amino acids. The germline CDR1 and CDR2 sequences are SGDLS and YYNGEE. The DNA for the CDR3 is TGTGTCAGCAGCGTAGATGGAGGGGAGAATCAGCCCCAGCATTTT. Encoded protein: CVSSVDGGENQPQHF.

This clonotype was picked up a small number of times. This sequence joins TRBV11-2 and TRBJ1-6; maybe TRBD1 (6 bases). This CDR3 is 16 amino acids long. Looked up from germline, CDR1 is SGHAT and CDR2 is FQNNGV. V was clipped by 2 bases and J by 2 bases, with 10 bases between them. The CDR3 sequence is CASSLNPGAYNSPLHF. DNA of the CDR3: TGTGCCAGCAGCTTAAACCCAGGGGCCTATAATTCACCCCTCCACTTT.

The CDR3 nucleotides read TGTGCCAGCAGTTTAAGGCGGGGGGGGGCGAATGGCTACACCTTC. It specifies CASSLRRGGANGYTF. The V call is TRBV28, the J call TRBJ1-2, with D maybe TRBD1 (6 bases). This CDR3 has 15 residues. The germline V gene encodes CDR1 MDHEN and CDR2 SYDVKM. V gave up 2 bases and J gave up 6 bases, with 16 bases separating them.

V is TRBV12-5 and J is TRBJ1-3; a possible D gene is TRBD1 (6 bases). Germline loops: CDR1 LGHNT, CDR2 FRNRAP. This CDR3 comprises 15 residues. The V and J ends lost 7 bases and 0 bases respectively, with 13 bases between them. CDR3 sequence (DNA): TGTGCTAGTGTTGCAGGGGATCCCTCTGGAAACACCATATATTTT. This translates into CASVAGDPSGNTIYF.

This clonotype was counted only a few times. CDR3 sequence (DNA): TGTGCCAGCAGCCAAGCCGGGCCCTGGGGGAATGAGCAGTTCTTC. This sequence encodes CASSQAGPWGNEQFF. The V call is TRBV7-8, the J call TRBJ2-7, with D possibly called TRBD1 or TRBD2 (5 bases each). The DNA end favors TRBJ2-1, so the J call may be wrong. Looked up from germline, CDR1 is SGHVS and CDR2 is FQNEAQ. This CDR3 is 15 amino acids long.

This clonotype was counted between two and nine times. The rearrangement joins TRBV14 to TRBJ2-1, with D perhaps assigned TRBD1 or TRBD2 (5 bases each). Trimming removed 1 base at V and 13 bases at J, with 17 bases between. CDR1 SGHDN and CDR2 FVKESK come from the germline V gene. This CDR3 comprises 14 residues. The CDR3 sequence is CASSQVLRGRSQFF. The DNA of the CDR3 is TGTGCCAGCAGCCAAGTCCTGAGGGGAAGATCACAGTTCTTC.

The V and J genes are TRBV7-2 and TRBJ2-5; TRBD1 might be the D (6 bases). The CDR3 loop spans 15 amino acids. Trimming pared 5 bases from V and 1 base from J, leaving 14 bases between. Germline V gene data show CDR1 as SGHTA and CDR2 as FQGNSA. The CDR3 here is CASSPWTATQETQYF. The DNA of the CDR3 is TGTGCCAGCAGCCCCTGGACAGCTACCCAAGAGACCCAGTACTTC.

The chain uses TRBV6-6 and TRBJ1-5; D unclear. The CDR3 is 14 residues long. Per germline, CDR1 MNHNY and CDR2 SVGAGI (reference sequence). V was pared by 5 bases and J by 5 bases, with 13 bases between. CDR3 residues: CASSDQAEYQPQHF. DNA for the CDR3: TGTGCCAGCAGTGATCAGGCTGAGTATCAGCCCCAGCATTTT.

The rearrangement links TRBV24-1 to TRBJ1-5; D call uncertain. The CDR3 has 14 residues. Trimming took 3 bases from V and 4 from J, leaving 9 bases between them. CDR1 is KGHDR and CDR2 is SFDVKD in the germline V gene. The CDR3 is CATSDRLTNQPQHF. CDR3 DNA: TGTGCCACCAGTGATAGGCTTACAAATCAGCCCCAGCATTTT.

This clonotype was seen more than once but under ten times. CDR3 loop: CASRRQGTNIQYF. CDR3 DNA: TGTGCCAGCAGACGACAGGGGACCAACATTCAGTACTTC. The chain has TRBV6-5 and TRBJ2-4, with 8 nucleotides matching TRBD1. CDR3 length equals 13 residues. Germline V gene lookup returns CDR1 MNHEY and CDR2 SVGAGI. V lost 6 bases and J lost 7; bases outside the gene matches: 5.

As regards this clonotype: This is likely a read error, given that the CDR3 carries no conserved phenylalanine or tryptophan at its end. The chain employs TRBV3-1 and TRBJ2-3; TRBD2 is a possible D gene (5 bases). With 2 bases removed from V and 5 bases from J, the gap between germline ends came to 17 bases. The length of the CDR3 is 16 residues. Per the germline V gene, CDR1 is LGHDT and CDR2 is YNNKEL (reference sequence). CDR3 sequence reads: CASSQLSLVRIDTQYL. The CDR3 coding sequence is TGTGCCAGCAGCCAATTATCACTAGTCCGCATAGATACGCAGTATCTT.

This clonotype was counted only a few times. The J gene is TRBJ2-5, the V gene TRBV7-9, with a tentative D call TRBD1 (5 bases). The CDR3 runs to 15 residues. V dropped 2 bases and J dropped 5 bases, with 15 bases sitting between them. Germline V gene sequence: CDR1 SEHNR, CDR2 FQNEAQ (reference sequence). The CDR3 protein is CASSLITRGAETQYF. The CDR3 bases are TGTGCCAGCAGCTTAATCACCCGTGGGGCGGAGACCCAGTACTTC.

In its sample, this clonotype was seen a few times. The gene calls are TRBV14 and TRBJ2-1; no reliable D call. CDR1 is SGHDN, CDR2 FVKESK, per germline. The V end lost 1 base, the J end lost 3 bases, and 4 bases lay between the germline ends. This CDR3 comprises 13 residues. CDR3 coding DNA: TGTGCCAGCAGCCAAGTAGTCTACAATGAGCAGTTCTTC. Its protein product is CASSQVVYNEQFF.